This passage covers 20 T cell receptor beta chains from one sample sequenced in a study of cytomegalovirus exposure and HLA in healthy donors. The PCR had 60 Vbeta and 13 Jbeta primers. TCRdb's table, derived via immunoSEQ multiplex PCR, lists solely in-frame clones and lacks some. The sample shows 100,000 to 120,000 clones, approximately 80% of them seen only once. The sample consisted of PBMCs. The source of these receptors is an older woman in good health and CMV-seropositive.

V usage is TRBV15 and J usage is TRBJ2-1, with 7 bases matching TRBD2. From germline, CDR1 is LNHNV and CDR2 YYDKDF (reference sequence). The ends lost 8 bases at V and 6 bases at J; junction bases unmatched: 13. This CDR3 comprises 15 residues. CDR3 sequence (DNA): TGTGCCACCTTTCCTGGCGGGAGAGATTTCAATGAGCAGTTCTTC. It translates to CATFPGGRDFNEQFF.

This clone was seen only a few times. The chain has TRBV10-3 and TRBJ1-1, with D perhaps TRBD1 (6 bases). The CDR3 extends over 15 amino acids. V lost 2 bases and J lost 8, with 18 bases in between. CDR1 ENHRY and CDR2 SYGVKD come from the germline V gene. The CDR3 is CAISERGRGSLEAFF. CDR3 bases: TGTGCCATCAGTGAGCGGGGGAGGGGGTCCCTAGAAGCTTTCTTT.

The chain combines TRBV7-8 with TRBJ2-3; TRBD2 aligns across 8 bases. In germline, CDR1 is SGHVS, CDR2 FQNEAQ. The CDR3 covers 15 residues. The ends lost 5 bases at V and 5 bases at J; junction bases unmatched: 9. The CDR3 bases are TGTGCCAGCAGCCCTAACGAAGCGGGAGAAGATACGCAGTATTTT. Residues: CASSPNEAGEDTQYF.

The chain's CDR3 is CAISESRMGGMNTEAFF. Written as DNA, the CDR3 is TGTGCCATCAGTGAGTCACGAATGGGGGGTATGAACACTGAAGCTTTCTTT. This chain uses TRBV10-3 with TRBJ1-1, with a possible D match to TRBD1 (5 bases). The length of the CDR3 is 17 residues. CDR1 and CDR2 from the germline V gene are ENHRY and SYGVKD. The ends were cut back, 0 bases at V and 0 bases at J, with 14 bases in the middle.

The chain links TRBV18 to TRBJ1-2; D is unresolved. The CDR3 consists of 17 residues. Between the trimmed V and J ends, which lost 1 base and 6 bases, there was a span of 21 bases. Germline CDR1 is KGHSH and CDR2 is LQKENI. The CDR3 DNA sequence: TGTGCCAGCTCACCACGTTCTTTCGGGGATTTGGGCGATGGCTACACCTTC. Its translation is CASSPRSFGDLGDGYTF.

Only a few counts were recorded for this clone. The rearrangement links TRBV7-9 to TRBJ2-7; no definite D call. Trimming left V 0 bases short and J 6 bases short, with 6 bases between. The CDR3 consists of 12 residues. Germline V gene data show CDR1 as SEHNR and CDR2 as FQNEAQ (reference sequence). CDR3 DNA sequence: TGTGCCAGCAGCTTAGCTATATCCGAGCAGTACTTC. Residues: CASSLAISEQYF.

CDR3 DNA sequence: TGCGCCAGCAGCCTACTGTGGGCTAGCGGGAAGAATGAGCAGTTCTTC. It yields the protein CASSLLWASGKNEQFF. This chain connects TRBV4-1 to TRBJ2-1; TRBD2 aligns across 9 bases. Germline-derived CDR1 and CDR2 are MGHRA and YSYEKL. V trimming: 4 bases; J trimming: 7 bases; junction bases outside the gene matches: 11. The CDR3 extends over 16 amino acids.

The chain carries TRBV28 and TRBJ2-1; no clear D. With 7 bases removed from V and 5 bases from J, the gap between germline ends came to 9 bases. The CDR3 covers 12 residues. CDR1 is MDHEN and CDR2 is SYDVKM in the germline V gene. In DNA, the CDR3 is TGTGCCAGCACCCCCCAAAACAATGAGCAGTTCTTC. Encoded protein: CASTPQNNEQFF.

This rearrangement joins TRBV5-1 to TRBJ1-2; a possible D gene is TRBD1 (6 bases). The germline CDR1 and CDR2 sequences are SGHRS and YFSETQ. V was clipped by 6 bases and J by 0 bases, with 18 bases between them. This CDR3 contains 16 residues. Here the CDR3 reads CASKITGQNTNYGYTF. The DNA of the CDR3 is TGCGCCAGCAAGATCACTGGACAGAACACTAACTATGGCTACACCTTC.

The chain couples TRBV10-3 to TRBJ1-1; D gene uncertain. This CDR3 has 15 amino acids. Trimming took off 4 bases at V and 4 bases at J, with 16 bases between the two ends. Germline-derived CDR1 and CDR2 are ENHRY and SYGVKD. DNA of the CDR3: TGTGCCATCAGTGTTGCTCCTGGTGCGGTCACTGAAGCTTTCTTT. Its translation is CAISVAPGAVTEAFF.

The rearrangement links TRBV13 to TRBJ1-2, with 9 bases matching TRBD1. There are 14 residues in the CDR3. Unmatched junction bases numbered 8, after V lost 3 bases and J lost 9 bases. Germline V gene lookup returns CDR1 PRHDT and CDR2 FYEKMQ (reference sequence). In nucleotides, the CDR3 is TGTGCCAGCAGCTTGTCACAGGGGGCTATGCGCTACACCTTC. It translates to CASSLSQGAMRYTF.

CDR3 sequence (DNA): TGCGCCAGCAGCTTCTCCCCGGGGCTAGCGGCCACAGATACGCAGTATTTT. Translation: CASSFSPGLAATDTQYF. The chain combines TRBV5-1 with TRBJ2-3; 7 positions agree with TRBD2. The germline CDR1 and CDR2 sequences are SGHRS and YFSETQ. V trimming: 2 bases; J trimming: 2 bases; junction bases outside the gene matches: 11. This CDR3 has 17 amino acids.

This chain joins TRBV27 and TRBJ1-2; 7 nucleotides agree with TRBD1. This CDR3 contains 15 residues. Germline CDR1 is MNHEY and CDR2 is SMNVEV (reference sequence). The trim removed 3 bases at V and 4 bases at J, leaving 8 bases unmatched. CDR3 bases: TGTGCCAGCAGTTTTAGGGGGCTTGAAAGCTATGGCTACACCTTC. As protein: CASSFRGLESYGYTF.

The chain employs TRBV7-7 and TRBJ2-5; a possible D gene is TRBD2 (6 bases). The CDR3 loop spans 15 amino acids. Trimming shortened V by 5 bases and J by 1 base, and 14 bases separated the two germline ends. The germline V gene has CDR1 SSHAT and CDR2 FNYEAQ (reference sequence). CDR3 bases: TGTGCCAGCAGCCCTACGGGAGTCGGCCAAGAGACCCAGTACTTC. This codes for CASSPTGVGQETQYF.

V and J are TRBV5-6 and TRBJ2-1; TRBD2 might be the D (5 bases). With 0 bases removed from V and 0 bases from J, the gap between germline ends came to 7 bases. Germline lookup yields CDR1 SGHDT and CDR2 YYEEEE. The CDR3 runs 15 residues. CDR3 nucleotides: TGTGCCAGCAGCTTGGTCACTAGCTCCTACAATGAGCAGTTCTTC. It yields the protein CASSLVTSSYNEQFF.

This chain joins TRBV5-1 and TRBJ1-2; 8 bases map to TRBD1. Germline V CDR1 and CDR2: SGHRS, YFSETQ. CDR3 length: 16 residues. J lost 4 bases, V lost 3 bases, and 11 bases had no gene match. Written as DNA, the CDR3 is TGCGCCAGCAGCTCAACCGGGACAGGAATCCGCTATGGCTACACCTTC. This encodes CASSSTGTGIRYGYTF.

The rearrangement joins TRBV5-1 to TRBJ2-3; possibly TRBD1 for D (5 bases). This CDR3 contains 16 residues. CDR1 and CDR2 (germline): SGHRS, YFSETQ. The V and J ends lost 0 bases and 4 bases respectively, with 15 bases between them. The DNA of the CDR3 is TGCGCCAGCAGCTTGGGGCAGGGAAGTGATGCAGATACGCAGTATTTT. This translates into CASSLGQGSDADTQYF.

This clone appeared a few times. The genes are TRBV2 and TRBJ1-1, with D hard to call. The CDR3 spans 17 residues. CDR1 is SNHLY, CDR2 FYNNEI, per germline. V was clipped by 6 bases and J by 4 bases, with 24 bases between them. The CDR3 spells CASRPLTGRGKSTEAFF. DNA for the CDR3: TGTGCCAGCAGGCCCCTGACCGGACGGGGTAAATCCACTGAAGCTTTCTTT.

The chain links TRBV4-2 to TRBJ2-7, with D hard to call. The CDR3 runs to 14 residues. Per the germline V gene, CDR1 is LGHNA and CDR2 is YNFKEQ. V shed 0 bases and J shed 9 bases, with 15 bases lying between them. As DNA, the CDR3 is TGTGCCAGCAGCCAAGAAGACTCCTTCTATGGGCAGTACTTC. Translated, it gives CASSQEDSFYGQYF.

This chain joins TRBV5-1 and TRBJ2-1, with a possible D match to TRBD2 (5 bases). V was trimmed by 1 base and J by 12 bases, leaving 14 bases between them. This CDR3 contains 13 residues. Germline lookup yields CDR1 SGHRS and CDR2 YFSETQ. The CDR3 coding sequence is TGCGCCAGCAGCTTGTTGCTGAGCGGAGGGCAGTTCTTC. This gives the protein CASSLLLSGGQFF.